One sample yielded the 27 T cell receptor beta chains listed below, sequenced in a study of PD-1 blockade in classical Hodgkin lymphoma. This table comes from immunoSEQ multiplex PCR, and its TCRdb copy is limited to in-frame clones, with some not included. The sample records about 93,000 clones, more than 70% being singletons. Time point denoted: cycle 4 day 1 (C4D1), after more than five weeks of nivolumab. Relapses following autologous stem cell transplantation were seen in all patients, with brentuximab vedotin exposure varying. The material was peripheral blood mononuclear cells (PBMCs), obtained before the fourth cycle of nivolumab. These receptors all stem from a human donor with classical Hodgkin lymphoma.

This sequence joins TRBV2 and TRBJ1-5; D ambiguous. The V gene lost 6 bases and the J gene lost 4 bases, with 10 bases spanning the gap. Germline-derived CDR1 and CDR2 are SNHLY and FYNNEI. There are 13 residues in the CDR3. CDR3 coding DNA: TGTGCCAGCAGAGCCGAACAGAATCAGCCCCAGCATTTT. Protein sequence: CASRAEQNQPQHF. Together with reference TRBV2 and TRBJ1-5, the CDR3 gives the full variable domain: EPEVTQTPSHQVTQMGQEVILRCVPISNHLYFYWYRQILGQKVEFLVSFYNNEISEKSEIFDDQFSVERPDGSNFTLKIRSTKLEDSAMYFCASRAEQNQPQHFGDGTRLSIL.

Only a few counts were recorded for this clone. The chain has TRBV19 and TRBJ1-2, with a tentative D call TRBD1 (5 bases). Germline loops: CDR1 LNHDA, CDR2 SQIVND (reference sequence). The V and J ends lost 3 bases and 7 bases respectively, with 15 bases between them. The CDR3 runs to 14 residues. DNA of the CDR3: TGTGCCAGTAGTATGTCCCGGGGCGCGGGTGGCTACACCTTC. It specifies CASSMSRGAGGYTF.

The CDR3 DNA is TGTGCCAGCATGGCCACCCCCCGATCGGCCCAGCATTTT. Translating it yields CASMATPRSAQHF. The chain is built from TRBV6-5 and TRBJ1-5; D not certain. The CDR3 consists of 13 residues. CDR1 MNHEY and CDR2 SVGAGI come from the germline V gene. Trimming left V 7 bases short and J 11 bases short, with 18 bases between.

In its sample, this clone was seen a few times. The chain links TRBV7-3 to TRBJ2-1; TRBD2 matches at 7 bases. Germline V gene data show CDR1 as SGHTA and CDR2 as FQGTGA. J was trimmed by 6 bases and V by 4 bases; bases with no gene match: 18. The CDR3 covers 18 residues. CDR3 sequence reads: CASSSLGGGSVPRNEQFF. Here the CDR3 DNA reads TGTGCCAGCAGCTCGCTGGGCGGCGGGAGCGTCCCTCGCAATGAGCAGTTCTTC.

This sequence joins TRBV7-9 and TRBJ2-7; the D gene is possibly TRBD1 (5 bases). The CDR3 loop spans 14 amino acids. Trimming removed 5 bases from V and 7 bases from J, with 18 bases in between. CDR1 and CDR2 (germline): SEHNR, FQNEAQ (reference sequence). CDR3 bases: TGTGCCAGCAGCCTCCAGGGATCGGCGGAAGAGCAGTACTTC. Amino acid sequence: CASSLQGSAEEQYF.

The genes are TRBV5-1 and TRBJ2-1, with TRBD2 identical over 14 bases. With V trimmed by 5 bases and J by 6 bases, 4 bases remained unmatched. CDR3 length equals 15 residues. Germline-derived CDR1 and CDR2 are SGHRS and YFSETQ. CDR3 nucleotide sequence: TGCGCCAGCAGGCCCGGGACTAGCGGGAGCAATGAGCAGTTCTTC. The encoded protein is CASRPGTSGSNEQFF.

This clone is labeled medium-sized. V and J are TRBV9 and TRBJ2-2, with TRBD2 matching 8 bases. Trimming removed 5 bases from V and 10 bases from J; junction bases left unmatched: 4. Germline CDR1 reads SGDLS; CDR2 reads YYNGEE. The CDR3 contains 12 residues. CDR3 nucleotides: TGTGCCAGCAGGGGACTAGACGAGGAGCTGTTTTTT. This codes for CASRGLDEELFF.

The genes are TRBV5-5 and TRBJ2-2; 11 bases match TRBD2. CDR3 length: 20 residues. CDR1 and CDR2 from the germline V gene are SGHKS and YYEKEE (reference sequence). The J segment lost 0 bases and the V segment lost 3 bases, leaving 13 bases of the junction unmatched. This CDR3 reads CASSSRVPGLAAANTGELFF. The CDR3, as DNA: TGTGCCAGCAGCTCGAGAGTCCCGGGACTAGCGGCCGCGAACACCGGGGAGCTGTTTTTT.

The chain carries TRBV10-3 and TRBJ1-1, with 9 bases that match TRBD1. The CDR3 totals 13 residues. Germline CDR1 and CDR2: ENHRY and SYGVKD. V lost 10 bases to trimming and J lost 5 bases; unmatched junction nucleotides: 8. In DNA form, the CDR3 reads TGTGCCACAGGGGGACAGGGTGGAACTGAAGCTTTCTTT. This codes for CATGGQGGTEAFF.

The CDR3 region is CASSLGQGMGLNEQFF. The CDR3, as DNA: TGTGCCAGCAGCTTAGGACAGGGGATGGGCTTGAATGAGCAGTTCTTC. The V gene is TRBV7-2, the J gene TRBJ2-1; 8 nucleotides align to TRBD1. Trimming cost V 1 base and J 7 bases; bases outside gene matches: 9. Germline CDR1 is SGHTA and CDR2 is FQGNSA. CDR3 length: 16 residues.

The rearrangement joins TRBV7-9 to TRBJ2-5; TRBD2 aligns across 10 bases. The CDR3 consists of 15 residues. CDR1 is SEHNR and CDR2 is FQNEAQ in the germline V gene (reference sequence). V dropped 5 bases and J dropped 3; count of bases not matched to a gene: 6. CDR3 amino acids: CASSTPGLAKETQYF. CDR3 bases: TGTGCCAGCAGCACCCCGGGACTAGCGAAAGAGACCCAGTACTTC. The variable domain in full, completed from reference TRBV7-9 and TRBJ2-5, reads DTGVSQNPRHKITKRGQNVTFRCDPISEHNRLYWYRQTLGQGPEFLTYFQNEAQLEKSRLLSDRFSAERPKGSFSTLEIQRTEQGDSAMYLCASSTPGLAKETQYFGPGTRLLVL.

The chain links TRBV11-2 to TRBJ2-1; 9 bases map to TRBD1. The CDR3 totals 16 residues. Trimming removed 1 base from V and 3 bases from J; junction bases left unmatched: 4. Germline V gene data show CDR1 as SGHAT and CDR2 as FQNNGV. This CDR3 is CASSLGTGGGYNEQFF. For the CDR3, the DNA is TGTGCCAGCAGCTTAGGCACAGGGGGCGGCTACAATGAGCAGTTCTTC.

The chain combines TRBV2 with TRBJ2-5; the match to TRBD2 covers 8 bases. Germline V gene data show CDR1 as SNHLY and CDR2 as FYNNEI. This CDR3 contains 16 residues. V lost 0 bases to trimming and J lost 9 bases; unmatched junction nucleotides: 12. CDR3 region: CASSEAALAGTRAQYF. For the CDR3, the DNA is TGTGCCAGCAGTGAAGCCGCCCTAGCGGGCACTCGGGCCCAGTACTTC.

The chain joins TRBV4-1 to TRBJ2-5, with 9 bases identical to TRBD1. After removal of 0 bases from V and 4 bases from J, the junction contained 3 bases not matched to a gene. This CDR3 contains 15 residues. Germline CDR1 MGHRA, CDR2 YSYEKL. CDR3 residues: CASSQDGQGTETQYF. For the CDR3, the DNA is TGCGCCAGCAGCCAAGATGGACAGGGGACAGAGACCCAGTACTTC.

The CDR3 bases are TGTGCCAGCAGCTTATACGGGGGCCTCTCCTACAATGAGCAGTTCTTC. Protein product: CASSLYGGLSYNEQFF. This chain links TRBV7-3 with TRBJ2-1; the D gene could be TRBD1 or TRBD2 (6 bases each). Trimming stripped 2 bases from V and 0 bases from J, with 11 bases between. Germline V gives CDR1 SGHTA, CDR2 FQGTGA. CDR3 length: 16 amino acids.

This chain joins TRBV7-8 and TRBJ1-2, with D possibly matching TRBD1 (6 bases). This CDR3 has 14 residues. CDR1 and CDR2 (germline): SGHVS, FQNEAQ. V was cut by 3 bases and J by 8 bases, with 16 bases left in between. The chain's CDR3 is CASSFRTGGQGYTF. The CDR3 bases are TGTGCCAGCAGCTTCCGTACGGGGGGCCAAGGCTACACCTTC. Based on the CDR3 plus reference TRBV7-8 and TRBJ1-2, the full variable domain is GAGVSQSPRYKVAKRGQDVALRCDPISGHVSLFWYQQALGQGPEFLTYFQNEAQLDKSGLPSDRFFAERPEGSVSTLKIQRTQQEDSAVYLCASSFRTGGQGYTFGSGTRLTVV.

This clone has only a few counts. The chain carries TRBV7-8 and TRBJ2-5; D may be TRBD1 (6 bases). The CDR3 extends over 16 amino acids. Trimming stripped 1 base from V and 1 base from J, with 13 bases between. Germline-derived CDR1 and CDR2 are SGHVS and FQNEAQ. As DNA, the CDR3 is TGTGCCAGCAGCTTAGGAGTCACAGGGTCCCAAGAGACCCAGTACTTC. It yields the protein CASSLGVTGSQETQYF. The full variable domain, with the rest looked up from reference TRBV7-8 and TRBJ2-5, is GAGVSQSPRYKVAKRGQDVALRCDPISGHVSLFWYQQALGQGPEFLTYFQNEAQLDKSGLPSDRFFAERPEGSVSTLKIQRTQQEDSAVYLCASSLGVTGSQETQYFGPGTRLLVL.

Comment on this clone: Other DNA variants within this sample encode the same CDR3. This rearrangement joins TRBV6-5 to TRBJ1-5, with TRBD1 matching 7 bases. V lost 6 bases and J lost 2; bases outside the gene matches: 4. The CDR3 is 14 amino acids. The germline V gene encodes CDR1 MNHEY and CDR2 SVGAGI. CDR3 region: CASRRTGGNQPQHF. The DNA for the CDR3 is TGTGCCAGCAGACGTACAGGGGGCAATCAGCCCCAGCATTTT.

V is TRBV28 and J is TRBJ1-5; D is perhaps TRBD1 (5 bases). With 9 bases removed from V and 5 bases from J, the gap between germline ends came to 14 bases. The CDR3 consists of 13 residues. Germline V gives CDR1 MDHEN, CDR2 SYDVKM. CDR3 in DNA: TGTGCCAGTCAAGGGGCCCGGTATCAGCCCCAGCATTTT. Translated: CASQGARYQPQHF. Together with reference TRBV28 and TRBJ1-5, the CDR3 gives the full variable domain: DVKVTQSSRYLVKRTGEKVFLECVQDMDHENMFWYRQDPGLGLRLIYFSYDVKMKEKGDIPEGYSVSREKKERFSLILESASTNQTSMYLCASQGARYQPQHFGDGTRLSIL.

This clone was counted ten times or more. The V call is TRBV9, the J call TRBJ2-3; D not resolved. This CDR3 spans 11 amino acids. The V gene lost 2 bases and the J gene lost 4 bases, with 2 bases spanning the gap. Germline V gene data show CDR1 as SGDLS and CDR2 as YYNGEE. CDR3 in amino acids: CASSVADTQYF. CDR3 nucleotide sequence: TGTGCCAGCAGCGTTGCAGATACGCAGTATTTT.

The gene calls are TRBV6-1 and TRBJ1-5; D remains unclear. The V gene's germline CDR1 is MNHNS and CDR2 SASEGT. This CDR3 has 15 amino acids. V lost 6 bases and J 9 bases, leaving 21 bases between the germline ends. The CDR3 sequence: CASRRDPIPLGPQHF. For the CDR3, the DNA is TGTGCCAGCAGGAGGGATCCCATCCCGTTGGGGCCCCAGCATTTT.

The chain joins TRBV5-6 to TRBJ1-5; TRBD1 matches at 7 bases. The trim removed 1 base at V and 2 bases at J, leaving 3 bases unmatched. This CDR3 spans 15 amino acids. CDR1 is SGHDT and CDR2 is YYEEEE in the germline V gene. The CDR3 sequence: CASSLTRGGNQPQHF. CDR3 nucleotides: TGTGCCAGCAGCTTGACCAGGGGGGGCAATCAGCCCCAGCATTTT.

The gene calls are TRBV2 and TRBJ2-7; 8 bases line up with TRBD1. Per the germline V gene, CDR1 is SNHLY and CDR2 is FYNNEI. This CDR3 spans 12 amino acids. The J segment lost 6 bases and the V segment lost 6 bases, leaving 4 bases of the junction unmatched. Written as DNA, the CDR3 is TGTGCCAGCAGGGATGACAGGGGCGAGCAGTACTTC. Protein product: CASRDDRGEQYF.

The rearrangement joins TRBV25-1 to TRBJ1-2; D may be TRBD1 (6 bases). The CDR3 has 15 residues. CDR1 is MGHDK, CDR2 SYGVNS, per germline. V dropped 3 bases and J dropped 4 bases, with 15 bases sitting between them. Written as DNA, the CDR3 is TGTGCCAGCAGTGAGCCCTCAGGGGCTGGCTATGGCTACACCTTC. Its translation: CASSEPSGAGYGYTF.

V gene TRBV7-2 combines with J gene TRBJ2-2, with TRBD1 matching over 9 bases. The CDR3 loop spans 17 amino acids. The germline V gene has CDR1 SGHTA and CDR2 FQGNSA. The V gene end was trimmed by 5 bases and the J gene end by 5 bases; junction bases not matched to a gene: 12. CDR3 region: CASSPGWGTGRTGELFF. CDR3 DNA: TGTGCCAGCAGCCCAGGGTGGGGGACAGGGAGGACCGGGGAGCTGTTTTTT.

The chain recombines TRBV6-4 with TRBJ2-3; D not certain. In germline, CDR1 is MRHNA, CDR2 SNTAGT. Trimming removed 5 bases from V and 4 bases from J, with 13 bases in between. The CDR3 covers 14 residues. The CDR3 DNA reads as TGTGCCAGCAGTTCATTCTGGGGTGCAGATACGCAGTATTTT. It is translated as CASSSFWGADTQYF.

J is TRBJ2-1 and V is TRBV2; 12 bases agree with TRBD1. V shed 6 bases and J 9 bases; nucleotides not matched to a gene: 6. Per germline, CDR1 SNHLY and CDR2 FYNNEI. The CDR3 consists of 14 residues. The CDR3 region is CASRRGQGASEQFF. In nucleotides, the CDR3 is TGTGCCAGCAGAAGGGGACAGGGGGCTAGTGAGCAGTTCTTC.